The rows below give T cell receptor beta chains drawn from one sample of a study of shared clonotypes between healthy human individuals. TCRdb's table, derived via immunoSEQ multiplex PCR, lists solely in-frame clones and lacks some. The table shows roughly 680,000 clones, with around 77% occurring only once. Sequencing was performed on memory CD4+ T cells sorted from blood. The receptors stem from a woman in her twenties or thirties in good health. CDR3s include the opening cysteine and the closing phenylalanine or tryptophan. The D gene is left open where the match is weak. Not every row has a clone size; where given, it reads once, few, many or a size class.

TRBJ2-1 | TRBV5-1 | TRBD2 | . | TGCGCCAGCAGCCCACCAACTAGCGGGAGGCTGAGCGAGCAGTTCTTC | CASSPPTSGRLSEQFF
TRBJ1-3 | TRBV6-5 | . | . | TGTGCCAGCAGTTACTCAGGGGGAGACTCTGGAAACACCATATATTTT | CASSYSGGDSGNTIYF
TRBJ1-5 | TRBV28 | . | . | TGTGCCAGCCGTAAGGGGGTAGGAAATCAGCCCCAGCATTTT | CASRKGVGNQPQHF
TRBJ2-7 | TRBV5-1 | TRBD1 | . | TGCGCCAGCAGCTTGGCCAGGGGGCGACCCTACGAGCAGTACTTC | CASSLARGRPYEQYF
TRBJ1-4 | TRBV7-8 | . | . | TGTGCCAGCAGCTTAGACACAGGGAGAAATGAAAAACTGTTTTTT | CASSLDTGRNEKLFF
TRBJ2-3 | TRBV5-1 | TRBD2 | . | TGCGCCAGTGGGTCTGGACTAGACACCTCTGTTGCTACGCAGTATTTT | CASGSGLDTSVATQYF
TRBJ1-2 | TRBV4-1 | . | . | TGCGCCAGCAGCCAAGGGACAGCCTATAACTATGGCTACACCTTC | CASSQGTAYNYGYTF
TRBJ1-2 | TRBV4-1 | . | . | TGCGCCAGCAGCCAAGATCCAACTACTTATGGCTACACCTTC | CASSQDPTTYGYTF
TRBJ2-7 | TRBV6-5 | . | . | TGTGCCAGCAGCCACGAGCAGTACTTC | CASSHEQYF
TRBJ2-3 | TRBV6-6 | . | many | TGTGCCAGCAGTTACCCCTCTTGGCCTAGCACAGATACGCAGTATTTT | CASSYPSWPSTDTQYF
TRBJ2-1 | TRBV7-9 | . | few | TGTGCCAGCAGCTTAGCAGCGACTACGGATGGTGAGCAGTTCTTC | CASSLAATTDGEQFF
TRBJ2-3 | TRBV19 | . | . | TGTGCCAGTAGCCCGGGCCATACGCAGTATTTT | CASSPGHTQYF
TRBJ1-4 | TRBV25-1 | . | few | TGTGCCAGCAGTGAAAGGCTCGGGGGGCCTACTAATGAAAAACTGTTTTTT | CASSERLGGPTNEKLFF
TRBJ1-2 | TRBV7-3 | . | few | TGTGCCAGCAGGCCCTCCCCAGACTCTCATGGCTACACCTTC | CASRPSPDSHGYTF
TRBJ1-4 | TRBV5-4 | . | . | TGTGCCAGCAGCCCGGGACGTACTGAAAAACTGTTTTTT | CASSPGRTEKLFF
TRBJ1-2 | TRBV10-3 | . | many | TGTGCCATCAGTCCGCAGAATAACTATGGCTACACCTTC | CAISPQNNYGYTF
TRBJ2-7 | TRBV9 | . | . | TGTGCCAGCAGCGTAGGCGGGGACCGGTCCCGCCTCGAGCAGTACTTC | CASSVGGDRSRLEQYF
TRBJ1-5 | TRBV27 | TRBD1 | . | TGTGCCAGCAGAGCGACAGGGGGAAATAATCAGCCCCAGCATTTT | CASRATGGNNQPQHF
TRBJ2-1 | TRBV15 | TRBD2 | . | TGTGCCACCAGCTGGAGCGGGATCTACAATGAGCAGTTCTTC | CATSWSGIYNEQFF
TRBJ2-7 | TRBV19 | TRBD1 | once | TGTGCCAGTAGTCGTACAGGGGGTTTGTCCTACGAGCAGTACTTC | CASSRTGGLSYEQYF
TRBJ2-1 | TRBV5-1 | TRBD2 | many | TGCGCCAGCAGCTTGGGGACTAGCGGGAATGAGCAGTTCTTC | CASSLGTSGNEQFF
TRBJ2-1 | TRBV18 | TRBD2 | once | TGTGCCAGCTCACCACCGGGACTAGCGAAAGACAATGAGCAGTTCTTC | CASSPPGLAKDNEQFF
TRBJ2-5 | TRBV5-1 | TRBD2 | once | TGCGCCAGCCGACTAGCGGAGGCCTTAGAGACCCAGTACTTC | CASRLAEALETQYF
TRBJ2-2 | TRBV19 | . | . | TGTGCCAGTAGTATAGTTGACGGAGTCACCGGGGAGCTGTTTTTT | CASSIVDGVTGELFF
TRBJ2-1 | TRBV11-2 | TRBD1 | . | TGTGCCAGCAGCCTGGGACAGGGACTCTACAATGAGCAGTTCTTC | CASSLGQGLYNEQFF
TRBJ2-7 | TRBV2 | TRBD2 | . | TGTGCCAGACCCGGGGGGGCCACCTACGAGCAGTACTTC | CARPGGATYEQYF
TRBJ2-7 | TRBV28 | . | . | TGTGCCAGCAGAGCACAGGGAACCTACGAGCAGTACTTC | CASRAQGTYEQYF
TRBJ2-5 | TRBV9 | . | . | TGTGCCAGCAGCGCCGGACTGGGAAGCTCATCGAGGGAGACCCAGTACTTC | CASSAGLGSSSRETQYF
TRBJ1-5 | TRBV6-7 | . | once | TGTGCCAGCAGTTACTCCAAGGTGACCGACCTAAATCAGCCCCAGCATTTT | CASSYSKVTDLNQPQHF
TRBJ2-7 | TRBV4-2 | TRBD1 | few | TGTGCCAGCAGCCAAGCGGTGGGACAGGGGTCCTACGAGCAGTACTTC | CASSQAVGQGSYEQYF
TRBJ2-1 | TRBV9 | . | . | TGTGCCAGCAGCGTGACCGGGTTTTCCTATGAGCAGTTCTTC | CASSVTGFSYEQFF
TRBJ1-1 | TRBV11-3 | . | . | TGTGCCAGCAGCTTAGGGGTAGGACGGACTGACACTGAAGCTTTCTTT | CASSLGVGRTDTEAFF
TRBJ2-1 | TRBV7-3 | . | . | TGTGCCAGCAGCTTAATAGGTCAGGTGGATGAGCAGTTCTTC | CASSLIGQVDEQFF
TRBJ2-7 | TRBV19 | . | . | TGTGCCAGTAGTATCGGAGAGGGCTACGAGCAGTACTTC | CASSIGEGYEQYF
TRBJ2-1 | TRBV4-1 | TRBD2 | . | TGCGCCAGCAGGCCGCGGACTAGCGGGAGTCTCCCCCCCAATGAGCAGTTCTTC | CASRPRTSGSLPPNEQFF
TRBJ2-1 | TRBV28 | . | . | TGTGCCAGCAGCTACAGCGGAGCTTCCTACAATGAGCAGTTCTTC | CASSYSGASYNEQFF
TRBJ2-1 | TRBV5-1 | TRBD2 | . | TGCGCCAGCAGCGCGGGACTAGCGGCCTGGAATGAGCAGTTCTTC | CASSAGLAAWNEQFF
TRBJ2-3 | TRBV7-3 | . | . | TGTGCCAGCAGCTCTGGATTGGGGGCGCAGTATTTT | CASSSGLGAQYF
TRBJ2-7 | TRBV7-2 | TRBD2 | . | TGTGCCAGCAGCTTCCGGCTAGCGGGAGATCGGGCCTACGAGCAGTACTTC | CASSFRLAGDRAYEQYF
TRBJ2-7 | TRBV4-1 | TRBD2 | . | TGCGCCAGCAGCCAACAATTACAGCGGGACGTGGAGCAGTACTTC | CASSQQLQRDVEQYF
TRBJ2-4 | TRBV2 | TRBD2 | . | TGTGCCAGCAGTAATGACGGGGGGAACATTCAGTACTTC | CASSNDGGNIQYF
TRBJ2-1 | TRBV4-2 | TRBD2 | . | TGTGCCAGCAGCCAGTCCCCGGGACTAGCGGGAGGGCCGGAGGACAATGAGCAGTTCTTC | CASSQSPGLAGGPEDNEQFF
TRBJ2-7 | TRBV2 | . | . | TGTGCCAGCATGTCCTTTTACGAGCAGTACTTC | CASMSFYEQYF
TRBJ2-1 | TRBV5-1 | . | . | TGCGCCAGCAGCTTCGGCCCCGGGTCGTATGAGCAGTTCTTC | CASSFGPGSYEQFF
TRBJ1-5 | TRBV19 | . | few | TGTGCCAGTAGTATAGCAATCGCAGTCAATCAGCCCCAGCATTTT | CASSIAIAVNQPQHF
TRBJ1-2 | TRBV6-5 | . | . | TGTGCCAGCAGTTACTCCTATCGGGACAATGGCTACACCTTC | CASSYSYRDNGYTF
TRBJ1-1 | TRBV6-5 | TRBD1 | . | TGTGCCAGCAACCCCGGGACAGGGCTAGGAGCTTTCTTT | CASNPGTGLGAFF
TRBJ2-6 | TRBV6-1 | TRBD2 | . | TGTGCCAGCGGGGCGGGAGTTTCTGGGGCCAACGTCCTGACTTTC | CASGAGVSGANVLTF
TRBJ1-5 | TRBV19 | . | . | TGTGCCAGTAGTATGAGGGAGGAGAATCAGCCCCAGCATTTT | CASSMREENQPQHF
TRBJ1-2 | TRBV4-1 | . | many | TGCGCCAGCAGCCAAGATGAACGGGTTGGCTATGGCTACACCTTC | CASSQDERVGYGYTF
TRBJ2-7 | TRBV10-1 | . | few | TGCGCCAGCAGTGAGACACTATACGAGCAGTACTTC | CASSETLYEQYF
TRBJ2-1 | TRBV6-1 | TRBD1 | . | TGTGCCAGCAGTGAGGGCAGGGGGATCTACAATGAGCAGTTCTTC | CASSEGRGIYNEQFF
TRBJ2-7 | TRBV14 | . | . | TGTGCCAGCAGCCAAGGTACGACTGGGGGCTACGAGCAGTACTTC | CASSQGTTGGYEQYF
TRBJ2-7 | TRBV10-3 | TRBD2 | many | TGTGCCATCAGTAACCCCGGCGTTAGCGGGGCCTACGAGCAGTACTTC | CAISNPGVSGAYEQYF